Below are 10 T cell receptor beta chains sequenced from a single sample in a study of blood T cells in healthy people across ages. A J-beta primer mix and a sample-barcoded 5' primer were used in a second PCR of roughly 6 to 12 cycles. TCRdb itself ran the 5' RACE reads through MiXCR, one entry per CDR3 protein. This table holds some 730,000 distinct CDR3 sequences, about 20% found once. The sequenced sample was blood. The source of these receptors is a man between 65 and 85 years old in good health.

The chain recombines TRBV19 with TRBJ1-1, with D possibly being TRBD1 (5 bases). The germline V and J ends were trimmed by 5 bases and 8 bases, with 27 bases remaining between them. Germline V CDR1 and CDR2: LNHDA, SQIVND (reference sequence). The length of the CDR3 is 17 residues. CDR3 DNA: TGTGCCAGTAGTCAACTCTTCTCAGGGTACAGGCCCACCGAAGCTTTCTTT. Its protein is CASSQLFSGYRPTEAFF.

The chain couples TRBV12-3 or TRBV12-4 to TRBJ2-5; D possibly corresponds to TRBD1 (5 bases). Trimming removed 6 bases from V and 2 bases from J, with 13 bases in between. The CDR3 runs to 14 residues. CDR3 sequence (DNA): TGTGCCAGCAGCTTAAGACAGACACAAGAGACCCAGTACTTC. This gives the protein CASSLRQTQETQYF.

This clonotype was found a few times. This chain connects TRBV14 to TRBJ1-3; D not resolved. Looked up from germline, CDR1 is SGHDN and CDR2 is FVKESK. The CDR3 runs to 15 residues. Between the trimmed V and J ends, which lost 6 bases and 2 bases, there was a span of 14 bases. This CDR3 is CASSPNGVAGNTIYF. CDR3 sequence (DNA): TGTGCCAGCAGTCCGAACGGGGTTGCTGGAAACACCATATATTTT.

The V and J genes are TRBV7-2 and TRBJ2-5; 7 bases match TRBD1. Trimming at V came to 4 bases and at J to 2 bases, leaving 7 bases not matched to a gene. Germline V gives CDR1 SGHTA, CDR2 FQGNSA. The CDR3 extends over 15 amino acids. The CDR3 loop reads CASSSDGTAQETQYF. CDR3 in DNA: TGTGCCAGCAGCTCCGACGGGACAGCGCAAGAGACCCAGTACTTC.

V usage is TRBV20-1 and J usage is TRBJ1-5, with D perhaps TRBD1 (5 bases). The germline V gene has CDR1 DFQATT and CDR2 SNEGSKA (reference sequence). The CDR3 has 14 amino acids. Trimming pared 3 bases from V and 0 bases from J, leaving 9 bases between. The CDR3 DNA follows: TGCAGTGCTAGGGCAGGACATAGCAATCAGCCCCAGCATTTT. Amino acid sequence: CSARAGHSNQPQHF.

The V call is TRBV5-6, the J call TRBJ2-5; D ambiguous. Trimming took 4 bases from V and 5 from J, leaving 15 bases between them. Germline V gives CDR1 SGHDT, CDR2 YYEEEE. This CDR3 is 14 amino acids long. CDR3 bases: TGTGCCAGCAGCGAACACCCTACAGTGGAGACCCAGTACTTC. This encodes CASSEHPTVETQYF.

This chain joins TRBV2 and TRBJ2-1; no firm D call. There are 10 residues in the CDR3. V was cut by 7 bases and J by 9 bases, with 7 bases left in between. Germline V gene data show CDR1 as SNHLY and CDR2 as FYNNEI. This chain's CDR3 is CASMVIEQFF. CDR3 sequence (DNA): TGTGCCAGCATGGTGATTGAGCAGTTCTTC.

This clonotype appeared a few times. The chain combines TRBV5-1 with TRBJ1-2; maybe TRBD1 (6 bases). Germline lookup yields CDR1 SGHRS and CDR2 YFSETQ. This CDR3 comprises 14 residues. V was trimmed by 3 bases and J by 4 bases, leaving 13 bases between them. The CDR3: CASSWNREGYGYTF. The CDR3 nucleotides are TGCGCCAGCAGCTGGAACAGGGAAGGCTATGGCTACACCTTC.

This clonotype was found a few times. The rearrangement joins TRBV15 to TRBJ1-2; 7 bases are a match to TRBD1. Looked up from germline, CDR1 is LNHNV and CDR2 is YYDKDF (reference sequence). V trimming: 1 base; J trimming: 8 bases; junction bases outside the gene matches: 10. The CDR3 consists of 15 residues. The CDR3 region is CATSRGRDRLSGYTF. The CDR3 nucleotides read TGTGCCACCAGCAGAGGCCGGGACAGACTGTCGGGCTACACCTTC.

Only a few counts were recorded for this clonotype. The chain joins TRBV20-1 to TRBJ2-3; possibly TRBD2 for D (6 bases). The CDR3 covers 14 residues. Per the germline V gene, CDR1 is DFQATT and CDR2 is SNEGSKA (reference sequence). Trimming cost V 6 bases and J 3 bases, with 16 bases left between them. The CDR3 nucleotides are TGCAGTGCGGAGGCGGGGTTCGTGACAGATACGCAGTATTTT. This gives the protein CSAEAGFVTDTQYF.